One and the same sample provided the 23 T cell receptor beta chains below, sequenced in a study of blood T cell repertoires in COVID-19. Repertoires were generated with immunoSEQ multiplex PCR, while TCRdb's copy carries only in-frame clones and drops some. Of 380,000 or so clones listed, over 65% are singletons. The specimen sequenced was peripheral blood. The receptors derive from a human donor with acute or convalescent COVID-19. The donor label of this sample is uncertain.

The chain employs TRBV2 and TRBJ1-2; the D gene is possibly TRBD1 (5 bases). The CDR3 is 14 amino acids. V lost 6 bases, J lost 3 bases, and 14 bases lay in between. Germline-derived CDR1 and CDR2 are SNHLY and FYNNEI. The CDR3 DNA reads as TGTGCCAGCAGCCGGGGCGGGGTCGACTATGGCTACACCTTC. The encoded protein is CASSRGGVDYGYTF. Using reference TRBV2 and TRBJ1-2 for the parts outside the CDR3, the full variable domain is EPEVTQTPSHQVTQMGQEVILRCVPISNHLYFYWYRQILGQKVEFLVSFYNNEISEKSEIFDDQFSVERPDGSNFTLKIRSTKLEDSAMYFCASSRGGVDYGYTFGSGTRLTVV.

The V gene is TRBV28, the J gene TRBJ1-2, with D possibly being TRBD1 (5 bases). Trimming took off 5 bases at V and 0 bases at J, with 16 bases between the two ends. Germline CDR1 MDHEN, CDR2 SYDVKM. The CDR3 totals 16 residues. The CDR3 bases are TGTGCCAGCAGTCCAAAGTGGGGCATAACTAACTATGGCTACACCTTC. It is translated as CASSPKWGITNYGYTF.

This clone appeared many times. The chain has TRBV7-2 and TRBJ2-2; unclear D gene. The CDR3 runs 12 residues. From germline, CDR1 is SGHTA and CDR2 FQGNSA. V lost 5 bases and J lost 1, with 2 bases in between. The chain's CDR3 is CASSLNTGELFF. DNA for the CDR3: TGTGCCAGCAGCCTGAACACCGGGGAGCTGTTTTTT.

V gene TRBV7-6 combines with J gene TRBJ2-5, with TRBD2 matching 9 bases. Trimming cost V 5 bases and J 5 bases; bases outside gene matches: 9. The CDR3 has 15 residues. Looked up from germline, CDR1 is SGHVS and CDR2 is FNYEAQ. DNA for the CDR3: TGTGCCAGCAGCCCCACGTTCAGCGGGGGGGAGACCCAGTACTTC. It specifies CASSPTFSGGETQYF.

The chain recombines TRBV2 with TRBJ1-5, with D tentatively TRBD1 (6 bases). The CDR3 has 15 residues. The V end lost 6 bases, the J end lost 0 bases, and 12 bases lay between the germline ends. CDR1 SNHLY and CDR2 FYNNEI come from the germline V gene. CDR3 amino acids: CASREDSYSNQPQHF. In DNA form, the CDR3 reads TGTGCCAGCAGAGAGGACAGCTATAGCAATCAGCCCCAGCATTTT.

In the case of this clone: A read error may account for a junction end that differs from germline. The rearrangement joins TRBV5-1 to TRBJ1-2; D possibly corresponds to TRBD1 (6 bases). In germline, CDR1 is SGHRS, CDR2 YFSETQ. The CDR3 covers 14 residues. CDR3 in amino acids: CASSLGATWVGYTF. The CDR3 nucleotides are TGCGCCAGCAGTTTGGGGGCCACTTGGGTTGGCTACACCTTC.

This chain connects TRBV11-2 to TRBJ2-1; D not resolved. Deletions cut 1 base from V and 6 bases from J, with 4 bases between. The CDR3 has 12 amino acids. Germline V CDR1 and CDR2: SGHAT, FQNNGV. CDR3: CASSLVANEQFF. In DNA, the CDR3 is TGTGCCAGCAGCTTAGTGGCCAATGAGCAGTTCTTC.

CDR3 sequence reads: CASSSRPARTDTQYF. As DNA, the CDR3 is TGCGCCAGCAGCTCCCGCCCTGCGAGGACAGATACGCAGTATTTT. The J gene is TRBJ2-3, the V gene TRBV5-1; D remains unclear. This CDR3 spans 15 amino acids. Germline CDR1 and CDR2: SGHRS and YFSETQ. V shed 3 bases and J shed 3 bases, with 14 bases lying between them.

The chain employs TRBV23-1 and TRBJ2-2; a weak D match, TRBD1 (5 bases). TRBV23-1 is marked as an open reading frame, function uncertain. Between the trimmed V and J ends, which lost 0 bases and 0 bases, there was a span of 8 bases. This CDR3 comprises 16 residues. The CDR3, as DNA: TGCGCCAGCAGTCAATCTAAGGACACGAACACCGGGGAGCTGTTTTTT. The encoded protein is CASSQSKDTNTGELFF.

The table lists this clone with a count of one. The genes are TRBV19 and TRBJ2-5; D possibly corresponds to TRBD1 (5 bases). The CDR3 covers 14 residues. V was cut by 5 bases and J by 4 bases, with 14 bases left in between. From germline, CDR1 is LNHDA and CDR2 SQIVND (reference sequence). This CDR3 is CASSARAMPETQYF. The CDR3 DNA sequence: TGTGCCAGTAGTGCCAGGGCGATGCCAGAGACCCAGTACTTC.

This chain links TRBV6-5 with TRBJ2-7, with a weak D call TRBD2 (6 bases). The germline V gene has CDR1 MNHEY and CDR2 SVGAGI. The CDR3 extends over 12 amino acids. V gave up 8 bases and J gave up 6 bases, with 14 bases separating them. DNA for the CDR3: TGTGCCAGCTCAACGGGAGTTGGCGAGCAGTACTTC. It encodes CASSTGVGEQYF.

The chain employs TRBV25-1 and TRBJ2-2, with 9 nucleotides matching TRBD2. The V and J ends lost 5 bases and 6 bases, in that order; junction bases with no gene match: 7. This CDR3 has 15 amino acids. The V gene's germline CDR1 is MGHDK and CDR2 SYGVNS. The CDR3 DNA reads as TGTGCCAGCAGTTTGATTGGGACTAGCTCCGGGGAGCTGTTTTTT. Amino acid sequence: CASSLIGTSSGELFF.

This chain links TRBV10-3 with TRBJ1-5, with D perhaps matching TRBD1 (5 bases). CDR1 and CDR2 from the germline V gene are ENHRY and SYGVKD. The CDR3 sequence is 14 residues long. V was clipped by 4 bases and J by 1 base, with 8 bases between them. CDR3 nucleotides: TGTGCCATCAGTGTTGGGGGGAGCAATCAGCCCCAGCATTTT. Amino acids: CAISVGGSNQPQHF.

The chain employs TRBV19 and TRBJ1-2, with 9 bases identical to TRBD1. The trim removed 5 bases at V and 8 bases at J, leaving 9 bases unmatched. There are 14 residues in the CDR3. The germline gives CDR1 LNHDA, CDR2 SQIVND (reference sequence). The CDR3 here is CASSSDRGRGGYTF. The DNA for the CDR3 is TGTGCCAGTAGTTCGGACAGGGGCCGGGGAGGCTACACCTTC. Using reference TRBV19 and TRBJ1-2 for the parts outside the CDR3, the full variable domain is DGGITQSPKYLFRKEGQNVTLSCEQNLNHDAMYWYRQDPGQGLRLIYYSQIVNDFQKGDIAEGYSVSREKKESFPLTVTSAQKNPTAFYLCASSSDRGRGGYTFGSGTRLTVV.

This sequence joins TRBV29-1 and TRBJ2-2, with a possible D match to TRBD1 (6 bases). The CDR3 covers 13 residues. Germline loops: CDR1 SQVTM, CDR2 ANQGSEA. With 6 bases removed from V and 4 bases from J, the gap between germline ends came to 12 bases. The CDR3 coding sequence is TGCAGCGTGGGACAAGCAGCCACCGGGGAGCTGTTTTTT. Translated: CSVGQAATGELFF.

This sequence joins TRBV5-8 and TRBJ2-3, with TRBD2 identical over 12 bases. Germline trimming cut 0 bases from V and 4 bases from J; bases unmatched to any gene: 3. Germline-derived CDR1 and CDR2 are SGHTS and YDEGEE. The CDR3 has 16 residues. The CDR3 DNA is TGTGCCAGCAGCTTGGTGGCTAGCGGGGGGGCAGATACGCAGTATTTT. Translated: CASSLVASGGADTQYF.

The chain is built from TRBV25-1 and TRBJ1-6; 9 bases agree with TRBD1. The V and J ends lost 6 bases and 5 bases, in that order; junction bases with no gene match: 5. Germline V CDR1 and CDR2: MGHDK, SYGVNS. This CDR3 has 15 residues. CDR3 sequence reads: CASRPGQGNNSPLHF. In DNA, the CDR3 is TGTGCCAGCAGACCGGGACAGGGAAATAATTCACCCCTCCACTTT.

The rearrangement joins TRBV5-4 to TRBJ2-2, with 7 bases identical to TRBD1. Germline CDR1 reads SGHNT; CDR2 reads YYREEE (reference sequence). With 7 bases clipped from V and 0 bases from J, the junction kept 12 bases outside the gene matches. CDR3 length: 17 residues. The CDR3 DNA reads as TGTGCCAGCTCACCAGCCCCGGACAGGTCGAACACCGGGGAGCTGTTTTTT. Its translation is CASSPAPDRSNTGELFF.

The chain employs TRBV3-1 (or the pseudogene TRBV3-2) and TRBJ1-4; D is ambiguous. Germline-derived CDR1 and CDR2 are LGHDT and YNNKEL (reference sequence). This CDR3 is built from 16 residues. With 1 base removed from V and 0 bases from J, the gap between germline ends came to 9 bases. CDR3 sequence (DNA): TGTGCCAGCAGCCAAGGGCTCATGGCAACTAATGAAAAACTGTTTTTT. Translating it yields CASSQGLMATNEKLFF.

This clone appeared a few times. This rearrangement joins TRBV7-8 to TRBJ1-6; 8 positions agree with TRBD1. Looked up from germline, CDR1 is SGHVS and CDR2 is FQNEAQ. With 5 bases clipped from V and 0 bases from J, the junction kept 9 bases outside the gene matches. The CDR3 is 18 residues long. In DNA form, the CDR3 reads TGTGCCAGCAGCCCTTCGTGGACAGGGAGCTCCTATAATTCACCCCTCCACTTT. Translated: CASSPSWTGSSYNSPLHF.

This chain uses TRBV5-4 with TRBJ1-2; TRBD1 agrees at 10 bases. Germline-derived CDR1 and CDR2 are SGHNT and YYREEE (reference sequence). The V and J ends lost 4 bases and 7 bases, in that order; junction bases with no gene match: 7. CDR3 length equals 14 residues. Here the CDR3 reads CASSSWTGGLGYTF. The CDR3 bases are TGTGCCAGCAGCAGTTGGACAGGGGGGCTTGGCTACACCTTC.

Of note for this clone: The sample contains more than one DNA sequence encoding this CDR3. V is TRBV30 and J is TRBJ1-6; 8 positions agree with TRBD1. There are 13 residues in the CDR3. The germline V gene encodes CDR1 GTSNPN and CDR2 SVGIG (reference sequence). Germline trimming cut 3 bases from V and 10 bases from J; bases unmatched to any gene: 5. The CDR3 loop reads CAWSGQGDSPLHF. Here the CDR3 DNA reads TGTGCCTGGAGCGGACAGGGCGACTCACCCCTCCACTTT.

V usage is TRBV6-5 and J usage is TRBJ1-2; no reliable D call. Germline values: CDR1 MNHEY, CDR2 SVGAGI. Trimming removed 6 bases at V and 1 base at J, with 12 bases between. This CDR3 comprises 14 residues. CDR3 loop: CASRPHSHNYGYTF. The CDR3 nucleotides are TGTGCCAGCAGACCGCACAGTCATAACTATGGCTACACCTTC.